The 26 T cell receptor beta chains reported below all come from one sample, sequenced in a study of CD4 T cells in relation to SARS-CoV-2 and coronaviruses. Measured with immunoSEQ multiplex PCR; TCRdb has only the in-frame clones, and not every one. The data contain more than 50,000 clones, roughly 88% of them singletons. Unexposed donor CD4+ T cells date from 2011-2018, before the COVID-19 pandemic. Material for sequencing was memory CD4+ T cells from PBMCs. The receptors here all came from a human donor in good health.

The chain couples TRBV9 to TRBJ2-1; D might be TRBD2 (6 bases). Germline V lookup: CDR1 SGDLS, CDR2 YYNGEE. There are 18 residues in the CDR3. V was clipped by 0 bases and J by 7 bases, with 23 bases between them. This CDR3 reads CASSVGGYTGGAGNEQFF. DNA of the CDR3: TGTGCCAGCAGCGTAGGGGGCTACACTGGAGGGGCCGGGAATGAGCAGTTCTTC.

J is TRBJ2-7 and V is TRBV28; 10 nucleotides agree with TRBD1. The V gene end was trimmed by 6 bases and the J gene end by 0 bases; junction bases not matched to a gene: 8. The CDR3 length is 16 residues. Germline-derived CDR1 and CDR2 are MDHEN and SYDVKM. The CDR3: CASRSVGQGVSYEQYF. CDR3 DNA: TGTGCCAGCAGGTCGGTAGGACAGGGGGTCTCCTACGAGCAGTACTTC.

CDR3 amino acids: CASSLTGIFLQTLHF. The CDR3 DNA reads as TGTGCCAGCAGCTTAACCGGGATATTCCTTCAAACCCTCCACTTT. This chain uses TRBV7-9 with TRBJ1-6; D unresolved. Germline V gene lookup returns CDR1 SEHNR and CDR2 FQNEAQ (reference sequence). CDR3 size: 15 residues. V lost 2 bases and J lost 14, with 19 bases in between.

The sample holds one count of this clone. The CDR3 DNA reads TGTGCCAGCACCCGGACTAGCGGGCTTACCTACAATGAGCAGTTCTTC. This codes for CASTRTSGLTYNEQFF. The chain couples TRBV28 to TRBJ2-1, with 11 bases aligning to TRBD2. Trimming took 7 bases from V and 2 from J; bases not matched to a gene: 7. Germline V gene lookup returns CDR1 MDHEN and CDR2 SYDVKM. This CDR3 region has 16 residues.

The chain uses TRBV6-2 or TRBV6-3 and TRBJ2-3, with 11 bases matching TRBD2. The germline V gene encodes CDR1 MNHEY and CDR2 SVGEGT. The CDR3 contains 15 residues. V trimming: 5 bases; J trimming: 2 bases; junction bases outside the gene matches: 3. CDR3 in amino acids: CASSLTSGITDTQYF. In DNA form, the CDR3 reads TGTGCCAGCAGTCTGACTAGCGGGATCACAGATACGCAGTATTTT.

CDR3: CASSSRQGRNEQYF. The CDR3 nucleotides are TGTGCCAGCAGCTCCAGACAGGGGCGTAATGAGCAGTACTTC. The V call is TRBV28, the J call TRBJ2-7; 8 bases agree with TRBD1. Germline loops: CDR1 MDHEN, CDR2 SYDVKM. Losses at the gene ends were 6 bases for V and 7 bases for J; bases not matched to a gene: 11. This CDR3 spans 14 amino acids. The full variable domain, with the rest looked up from reference TRBV28 and TRBJ2-7, is DVKVTQSSRYLVKRTGEKVFLECVQDMDHENMFWYRQDPGLGLRLIYFSYDVKMKEKGDIPEGYSVSREKKERFSLILESASTNQTSMYLCASSSRQGRNEQYFGPGTRLTVT.

This clone was seen only a few times. The rearrangement links TRBV9 to TRBJ2-2; D may be TRBD1 or TRBD2 (5 bases each). Germline assignment: CDR1 SGDLS and CDR2 YYNGEE. Trimming took 4 bases from V and 0 from J, leaving 13 bases between them. The CDR3 sequence is 16 residues long. In DNA, the CDR3 is TGTGCCAGCAGCTCTGATCCGGGACCGAACACCGGGGAGCTGTTTTTT. As protein: CASSSDPGPNTGELFF.

The chain joins TRBV30 to TRBJ1-2; D is ambiguous. Per germline, CDR1 GTSNPN and CDR2 SVGIG (reference sequence). Trimming removed 4 bases at V and 0 bases at J, with 6 bases between. This CDR3 has 12 amino acids. The CDR3 loop is CAWIRSNYGYTF. DNA of the CDR3: TGTGCCTGGATCAGATCTAACTATGGCTACACCTTC.

The chain links TRBV28 to TRBJ1-5; 7 positions match TRBD1. The trim removed 7 bases at V and 2 bases at J, leaving 8 bases unmatched. The germline V gene has CDR1 MDHEN and CDR2 SYDVKM. The CDR3 extends over 15 amino acids. CDR3: CASITGGTGNQPQHF. CDR3 sequence (DNA): TGTGCCAGCATTACAGGTGGGACAGGCAATCAGCCCCAGCATTTT.

The chain has TRBV6-6 and TRBJ2-7; 12 nucleotides line up with TRBD2. CDR3 length: 15 amino acids. V lost 7 bases and J lost 7; bases outside the gene matches: 11. Germline CDR1 MNHNY, CDR2 SVGAGI (reference sequence). The CDR3, as DNA: TGTGCCAGCACTGAAAGGACTAGCGGGACCCAGGAGCAGTACTTC. Encoded protein: CASTERTSGTQEQYF.

J is TRBJ1-5 and V is TRBV20-1, with D perhaps matching TRBD1 (6 bases). The CDR3 length is 16 residues. The germline V gene encodes CDR1 DFQATT and CDR2 SNEGSKA (reference sequence). V was pared by 3 bases and J by 3 bases, with 18 bases between. CDR3 DNA: TGCAGTGCTAGTGGGCGAGGGACATACTACAATCAGCCCCAGCATTTT. Encoded protein: CSASGRGTYYNQPQHF.

The CDR3 coding sequence is TGCGCCAGCAGCCAAGGCCGACCGGGGAACACTGAAGCTTTCTTT. It is translated as CASSQGRPGNTEAFF. The chain couples TRBV4-1 to TRBJ1-1, with unresolved D. Deletions cut 1 base from V and 1 base from J, with 10 bases between. The CDR3 totals 15 residues. Per the germline V gene, CDR1 is MGHRA and CDR2 is YSYEKL.

This chain uses TRBV7-9 with TRBJ1-6; 8 nucleotides align to TRBD1. The germline gives CDR1 SEHNR, CDR2 FQNEAQ (reference sequence). The CDR3 is 15 amino acids. V lost 7 bases and J lost 8; bases outside the gene matches: 10. CDR3 in DNA: TGTGCCAGCACCCGCGACAGGGGATCTGATTCACCCCTCCACTTT. Its protein product is CASTRDRGSDSPLHF.

This clone appeared a single time. The sample carries other DNA sequences with the same CDR3. The V call is TRBV2, the J call TRBJ2-2; D not resolved. Per the germline V gene, CDR1 is SNHLY and CDR2 is FYNNEI. The CDR3 is 11 amino acids. V lost 6 bases and J lost 4, with 3 bases in between. The CDR3 region has the DNA TGTGCCAGCAGCGTCACCGGGGAGCTGTTTTTT. This codes for CASSVTGELFF.

The V and J genes are TRBV5-4 and TRBJ2-1, with a possible D match to TRBD2 (7 bases). Germline V gives CDR1 SGHNT, CDR2 YYREEE (reference sequence). The V and J ends lost 3 bases and 2 bases respectively, with 15 bases between them. The CDR3 runs 16 residues. DNA of the CDR3: TGTGCCAGCAGCTCGGGGGGCAGAAAAGCCTACAATGAGCAGTTCTTC. This encodes CASSSGGRKAYNEQFF.

The chain joins TRBV15 to TRBJ1-3, with unresolved D. Germline loops: CDR1 LNHNV, CDR2 YYDKDF (reference sequence). The CDR3 is 11 residues long. Trimming stripped 5 bases from V and 4 bases from J, with 3 bases between. The CDR3 nucleotides read TGTGCCACCAGCGGAGGAAACACCATATATTTT. Protein sequence: CATSGGNTIYF.

The V gene is TRBV10-3, the J gene TRBJ2-4; the D gene could be TRBD1 or TRBD2 (5 bases each). CDR1 and CDR2 from the germline V gene are ENHRY and SYGVKD. Trimming stripped 2 bases from V and 1 base from J, with 12 bases between. The CDR3 covers 16 residues. In nucleotides, the CDR3 is TGTGCCATCAGTGAGAGTCAGGGAGAGGCCAAAAACATTCAGTACTTC. The encoded protein is CAISESQGEAKNIQYF.

The gene calls are TRBV28 and TRBJ2-5; D unclear. Germline V CDR1 and CDR2: MDHEN, SYDVKM. The CDR3 covers 14 residues. V lost 10 bases and J lost 1, with 16 bases in between. Here the CDR3 DNA reads TGTGCCACCAAAGAGGCCGGGTCCCAAGAGACCCAGTACTTC. It encodes CATKEAGSQETQYF.

CDR3 residues: CASSAQQGMNTEAFF. The CDR3 DNA sequence: TGTGCCAGCAGCGCACAACAGGGCATGAACACTGAAGCTTTCTTT. This chain joins TRBV9 and TRBJ1-1; TRBD1 is a possible D gene (6 bases). V was cut by 3 bases and J by 0 bases, with 12 bases left in between. Looked up from germline, CDR1 is SGDLS and CDR2 is YYNGEE. This CDR3 region has 15 residues.

This CDR3 is CASSLVRGDYNEQFF. Here the CDR3 DNA reads TGTGCCAGCAGCTTAGTGCGGGGAGATTACAATGAGCAGTTCTTC. The chain joins TRBV7-2 to TRBJ2-1, with a tentative D call TRBD2 (6 bases). V gave up 1 base and J gave up 4 bases, with 11 bases separating them. Germline loops: CDR1 SGHTA, CDR2 FQGNSA. The CDR3 is 15 residues long. The variable domain in full, completed from reference TRBV7-2 and TRBJ2-1, reads GAGVSQSPSNKVTEKGKDVELRCDPISGHTALYWYRQSLGQGLEFLIYFQGNSAPDKSGLPSDRFSAERTGGSVSTLTIQRTQQEDSAVYLCASSLVRGDYNEQFFGPGTRLTVL.

The gene calls are TRBV18 and TRBJ2-3; 11 nucleotides line up with TRBD2. The CDR3 length is 15 residues. V lost 9 bases and J lost 5; bases outside the gene matches: 10. CDR1 KGHSH and CDR2 LQKENI come from the germline V gene. CDR3 loop: CASYSGRAGEDTQYF. CDR3 nucleotides: TGTGCCAGTTATAGCGGGAGGGCCGGCGAAGATACGCAGTATTTT.

The V and J genes are TRBV6-6 and TRBJ2-5; D remains unclear. CDR1 and CDR2 from the germline V gene are MNHNY and SVGAGI (reference sequence). The CDR3 has 12 residues. Between the trimmed V and J ends, which lost 0 bases and 10 bases, there was a span of 9 bases. The CDR3 DNA reads as TGTGCCAGCAGTTACTCAGTGGCAGGCCAGTACTTC. Its translation is CASSYSVAGQYF.

With regard to this clone: The junction and the germline gene differ at one end; a read error may be behind it. The V call is TRBV3-1 (or the pseudogene TRBV3-2), the J call TRBJ1-6; D remains unclear. CDR3 length: 14 residues. In germline, CDR1 is LGHDT, CDR2 YNNKEL (reference sequence). The CDR3 reads CASSQQRDNSPLYF. The DNA for the CDR3 is TGTGCCAGCAGCCAACAGCGGGATAATTCACCCCTCTACTTT.

The CDR3 loop is CASTGSQPGYGYTF. As DNA, the CDR3 is TGTGCCAGCACCGGAAGCCAGCCCGGCTATGGCTACACCTTC. V is TRBV28 and J is TRBJ1-2; D is uncertain. Trimming stripped 7 bases from V and 4 bases from J, with 16 bases between. Per the germline V gene, CDR1 is MDHEN and CDR2 is SYDVKM. This CDR3 has 14 amino acids.

This chain uses TRBV3-1 (or the pseudogene TRBV3-2) with TRBJ2-1; D possibly uses TRBD1 or TRBD2 (7 bases each). CDR3 length: 13 residues. The V gene lost 7 bases and the J gene lost 4 bases, with 11 bases spanning the gap. Germline V CDR1 and CDR2: LGHDT, YNNKEL (reference sequence). The CDR3 here is CASNRGGYNEQFF. CDR3 DNA: TGTGCCAGCAACAGGGGAGGGTACAATGAGCAGTTCTTC.

This chain joins TRBV5-1 and TRBJ2-1; weak D call: TRBD2 (6 bases). This CDR3 is 14 amino acids long. The germline CDR1 and CDR2 sequences are SGHRS and YFSETQ. The ends were cut back, 3 bases at V and 7 bases at J, with 14 bases in the middle. In DNA form, the CDR3 reads TGCGCCAGCAGCTGGGCCAGCAGCGGGAATGAGCAGTTCTTC. Protein: CASSWASSGNEQFF.